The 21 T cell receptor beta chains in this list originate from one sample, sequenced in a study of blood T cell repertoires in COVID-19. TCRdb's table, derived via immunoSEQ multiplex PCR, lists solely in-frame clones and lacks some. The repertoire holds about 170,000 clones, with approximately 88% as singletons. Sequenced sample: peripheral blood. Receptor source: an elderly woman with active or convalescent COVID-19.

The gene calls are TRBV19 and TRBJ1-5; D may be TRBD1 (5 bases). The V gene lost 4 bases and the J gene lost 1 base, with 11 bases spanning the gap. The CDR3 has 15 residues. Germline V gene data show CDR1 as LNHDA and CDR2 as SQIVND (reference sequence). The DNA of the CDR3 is TGTGCCAGTAGTAATGGACCAGGGAGCAATCAGCCCCAGCATTTT. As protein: CASSNGPGSNQPQHF. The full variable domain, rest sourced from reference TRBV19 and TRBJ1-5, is DGGITQSPKYLFRKEGQNVTLSCEQNLNHDAMYWYRQDPGQGLRLIYYSQIVNDFQKGDIAEGYSVSREKKESFPLTVTSAQKNPTAFYLCASSNGPGSNQPQHFGDGTRLSIL.

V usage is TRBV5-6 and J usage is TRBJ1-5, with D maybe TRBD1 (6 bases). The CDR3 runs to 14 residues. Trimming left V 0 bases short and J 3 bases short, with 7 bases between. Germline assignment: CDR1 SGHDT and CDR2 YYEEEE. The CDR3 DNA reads TGTGCCAGCAGCTTGGGACAGGTCAATCAGCCCCAGCATTTT. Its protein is CASSLGQVNQPQHF.

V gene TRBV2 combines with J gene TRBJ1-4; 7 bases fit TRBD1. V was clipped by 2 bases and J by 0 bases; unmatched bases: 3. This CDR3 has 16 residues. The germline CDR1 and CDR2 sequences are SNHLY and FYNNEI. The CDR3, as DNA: TGTGCCAGCAGTGAACGGGACAGTGCAACTAATGAAAAACTGTTTTTT. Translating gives CASSERDSATNEKLFF.

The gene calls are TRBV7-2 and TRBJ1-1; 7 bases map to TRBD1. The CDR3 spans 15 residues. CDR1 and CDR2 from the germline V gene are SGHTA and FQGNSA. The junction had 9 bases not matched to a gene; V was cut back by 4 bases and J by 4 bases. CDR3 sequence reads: CASSSITGVGTEAFF. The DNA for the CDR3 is TGTGCCAGCAGCTCCATTACAGGGGTAGGCACTGAAGCTTTCTTT.

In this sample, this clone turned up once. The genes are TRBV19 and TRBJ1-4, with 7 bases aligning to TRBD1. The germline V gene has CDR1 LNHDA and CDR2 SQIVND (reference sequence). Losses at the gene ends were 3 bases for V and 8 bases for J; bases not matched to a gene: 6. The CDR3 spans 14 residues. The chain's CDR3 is CASSIQQGREKLFF. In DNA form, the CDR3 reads TGTGCCAGTAGTATTCAACAGGGGAGGGAAAAACTGTTTTTT.

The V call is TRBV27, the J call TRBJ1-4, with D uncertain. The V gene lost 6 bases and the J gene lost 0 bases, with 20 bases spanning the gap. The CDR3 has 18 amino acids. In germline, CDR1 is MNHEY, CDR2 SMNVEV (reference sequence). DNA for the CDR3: TGTGCCAGCAGGGTCCGAGGCCCATCGGGAGCAACTAATGAAAAACTGTTTTTT. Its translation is CASRVRGPSGATNEKLFF.

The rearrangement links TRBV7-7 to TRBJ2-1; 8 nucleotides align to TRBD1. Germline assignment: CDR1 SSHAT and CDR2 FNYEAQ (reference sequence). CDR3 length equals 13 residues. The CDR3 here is CASAKDRAGEQFF. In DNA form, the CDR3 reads TGTGCTAGCGCCAAGGACAGGGCAGGTGAGCAGTTCTTC.

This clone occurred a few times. The CDR3 region has the DNA TGTGCCAGCAGCTTGGGGACAGGTCAGCCCCAGCATTTT. Residues: CASSLGTGQPQHF. The rearrangement uses TRBV11-3 and TRBJ1-5; 8 bases are shared with TRBD1. CDR1 is SGHNT and CDR2 is YENEEA in the germline V gene. This CDR3 contains 13 residues. J gave up 6 bases and V 3 bases, and 1 base lay outside the gene matches. The whole variable domain, remainder taken from reference TRBV11-3 and TRBJ1-5, is EAGVVQSPRYKIIEKKQPVAFWCNPISGHNTLYWYLQNLGQGPELLIRYENEEAVDDSQLPKDRFSAERLKGVDSTLKIQPAELGDSAVYLCASSLGTGQPQHFGDGTRLSIL.

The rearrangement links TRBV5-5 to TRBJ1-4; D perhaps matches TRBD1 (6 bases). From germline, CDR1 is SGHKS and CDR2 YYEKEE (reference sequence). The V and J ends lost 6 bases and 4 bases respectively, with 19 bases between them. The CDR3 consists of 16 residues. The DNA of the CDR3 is TGTGCCAGCACTCCGGGTACGGGACACAGTAATGAAAAACTGTTTTTT. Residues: CASTPGTGHSNEKLFF.

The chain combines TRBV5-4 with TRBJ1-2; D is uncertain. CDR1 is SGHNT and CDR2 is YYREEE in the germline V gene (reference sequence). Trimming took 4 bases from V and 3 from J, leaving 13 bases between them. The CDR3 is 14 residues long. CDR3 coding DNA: TGTGCCAGCAGCCCGGGAGGTAGGGACTATGGCTACACCTTC. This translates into CASSPGGRDYGYTF.

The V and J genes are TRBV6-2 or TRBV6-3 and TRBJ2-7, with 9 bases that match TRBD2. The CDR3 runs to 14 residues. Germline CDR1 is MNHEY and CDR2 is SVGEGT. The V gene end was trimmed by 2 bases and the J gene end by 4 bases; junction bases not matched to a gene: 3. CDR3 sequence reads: CASSYGGGEYEQYF. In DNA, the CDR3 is TGTGCCAGCAGTTACGGCGGGGGGGAGTACGAGCAGTACTTC.

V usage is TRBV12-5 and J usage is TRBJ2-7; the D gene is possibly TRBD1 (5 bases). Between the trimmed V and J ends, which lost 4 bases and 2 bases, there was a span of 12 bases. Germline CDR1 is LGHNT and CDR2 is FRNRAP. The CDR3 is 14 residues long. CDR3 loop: CASGWGGGAYEQYF. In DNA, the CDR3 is TGTGCTAGTGGTTGGGGCGGTGGAGCCTACGAGCAGTACTTC.

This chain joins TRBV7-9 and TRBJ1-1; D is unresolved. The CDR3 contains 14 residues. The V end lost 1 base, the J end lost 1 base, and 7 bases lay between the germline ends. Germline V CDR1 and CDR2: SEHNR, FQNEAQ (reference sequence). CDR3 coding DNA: TGTGCCAGCAGCTTAGATGTCAGGAACACTGAAGCTTTCTTT. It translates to CASSLDVRNTEAFF.

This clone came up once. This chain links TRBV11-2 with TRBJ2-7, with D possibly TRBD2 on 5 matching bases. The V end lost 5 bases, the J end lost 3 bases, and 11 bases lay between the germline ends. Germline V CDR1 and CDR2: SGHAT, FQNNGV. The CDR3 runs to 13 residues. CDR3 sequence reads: CASSLEGNYEQYF. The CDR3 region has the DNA TGTGCCAGCAGCCTTGAGGGAAACTACGAGCAGTACTTC.

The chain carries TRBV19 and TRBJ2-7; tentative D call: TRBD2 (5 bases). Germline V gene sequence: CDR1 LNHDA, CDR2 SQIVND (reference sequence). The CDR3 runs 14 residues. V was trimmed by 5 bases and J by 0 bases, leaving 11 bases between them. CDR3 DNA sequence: TGTGCCAGTAGTCAGCCGGGGAGCTCCTACGAGCAGTACTTC. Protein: CASSQPGSSYEQYF.

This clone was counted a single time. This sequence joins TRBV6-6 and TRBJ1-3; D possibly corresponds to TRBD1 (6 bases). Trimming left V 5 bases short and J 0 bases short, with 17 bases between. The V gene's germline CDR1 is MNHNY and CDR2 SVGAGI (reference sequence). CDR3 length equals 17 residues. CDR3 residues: CASSRSRDTYSGNTIYF. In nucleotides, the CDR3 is TGTGCCAGCAGTCGGAGCCGGGACACATACTCTGGAAACACCATATATTTT.

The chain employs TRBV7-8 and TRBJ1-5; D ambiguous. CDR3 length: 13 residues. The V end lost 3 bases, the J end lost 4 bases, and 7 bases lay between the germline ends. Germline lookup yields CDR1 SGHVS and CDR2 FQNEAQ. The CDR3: CASSFFPNQPQHF. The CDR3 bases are TGTGCCAGCAGCTTTTTCCCGAATCAGCCCCAGCATTTT.

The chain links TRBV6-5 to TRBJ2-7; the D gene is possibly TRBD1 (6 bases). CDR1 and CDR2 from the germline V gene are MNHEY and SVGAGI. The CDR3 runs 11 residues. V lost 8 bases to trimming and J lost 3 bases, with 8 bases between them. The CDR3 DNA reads TGTGCCAGCCAGGGGATCTACGAGCAGTACTTC. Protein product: CASQGIYEQYF.

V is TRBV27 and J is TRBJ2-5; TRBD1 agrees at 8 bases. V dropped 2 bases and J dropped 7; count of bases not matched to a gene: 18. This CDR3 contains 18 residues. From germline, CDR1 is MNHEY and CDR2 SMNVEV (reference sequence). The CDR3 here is CASSLTVAGQGARGTQYF. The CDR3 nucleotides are TGTGCCAGCAGTTTAACGGTCGCTGGGCAGGGGGCTCGGGGGACCCAGTACTTC.

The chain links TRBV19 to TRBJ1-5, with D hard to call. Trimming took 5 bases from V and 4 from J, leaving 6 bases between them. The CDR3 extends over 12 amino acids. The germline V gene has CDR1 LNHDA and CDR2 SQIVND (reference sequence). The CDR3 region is CASSGPNQPQHF. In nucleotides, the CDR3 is TGTGCCAGTAGTGGGCCAAATCAGCCCCAGCATTTT.

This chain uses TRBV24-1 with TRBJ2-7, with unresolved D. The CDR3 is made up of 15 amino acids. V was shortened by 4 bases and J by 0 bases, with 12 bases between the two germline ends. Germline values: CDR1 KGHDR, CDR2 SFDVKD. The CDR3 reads CATSDPEVSSYEQYF. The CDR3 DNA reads TGTGCCACCAGTGACCCCGAGGTCAGCTCCTACGAGCAGTACTTC.